The rows below give T cell receptor beta chains drawn from one sample of a study of vaccination effects on CD4 cells after COVID-19. No antigens are known for them. Sequencing was performed with immunoSEQ multiplex PCR; in TCRdb, only in-frame clones are kept and a portion is missing. The sample contains roughly 45,000 clones, approximately 70% of which appear only once. This material consisted of CD4+ T cells from PBMCs cultured with a peptide pool, taken before COVID-19 vaccination. All receptors come from a human donor who had a prior SARS-CoV-2 infection. CDR3s leave out the opening cysteine and the closing phenylalanine or tryptophan. D genes are given only for firm matches.

TRBJ2-3 | TRBV5-1 | TRBD2 | ASSPRASGVGDTQY
TRBJ2-2 | TRBV7-8 | NA | ASSFTVPNTGELF
TRBJ2-7 | TRBV7-2 | NA | ASSHGTLSYEQY
TRBJ1-1 | TRBV19 | TRBD1 | ASSRFHRGVNTEAF
TRBJ2-1 | TRBV7-3 | TRBD2 | ASSLRGGGGNEQF
TRBJ2-7 | TRBV3-1/TRBV3-2 | TRBD1 | ASSPRQGAGEQY
TRBJ1-6 | TRBV4-3 | NA | ASSQDAGDGSPLH
TRBJ1-6 | TRBV5-1 | TRBD1 | ASSSDRGNSPLH
TRBJ2-1 | TRBV10-3 | TRBD2 | AIRPELADQDNEQF
TRBJ1-1 | TRBV5-1 | NA | ASSFQGMETEAF
TRBJ2-7 | TRBV11-3 | NA | ASSNNNYEQY
TRBJ2-7 | TRBV2 | TRBD2 | ASRTPGGLAYEQY
TRBJ1-3 | TRBV10-3 | NA | AISGLGNTIY
TRBJ2-5 | TRBV5-1 | NA | ASSLSGETQY
TRBJ1-1 | TRBV6-5 | NA | ASSYDWPTENTEAF
TRBJ1-5 | TRBV18 | NA | ASSPMGREQPQH
TRBJ2-7 | TRBV7-3 | TRBD1 | ASTKGAAYEQY
TRBJ2-2 | TRBV21-1 | NA | AYYRDKNTGELF
TRBJ2-1 | TRBV18 | TRBD2 | ASSQAGSNEQF
TRBJ2-5 | TRBV30 | NA | AWSVLETQY
TRBJ2-6 | TRBV9 | NA | ASGTYLSGANVLT
TRBJ1-6 | TRBV5-1 | NA | ASSLFGRDNSPLH
TRBJ2-3 | TRBV9 | NA | ASSVAVTRGTDTQY
TRBJ2-1 | TRBV6-1 | TRBD2 | ASSELTGGRSEQF
TRBJ1-4 | TRBV5-1 | NA | ASSLGRGGDEKLF
TRBJ2-5 | TRBV18 | NA | ASSPSDGSTVETQY
TRBJ2-3 | TRBV5-1 | NA | ASSTPGSTDTQY
TRBJ2-2 | TRBV7-8 | NA | ASSLSSSRYTGELF
TRBJ2-5 | TRBV4-1 | TRBD2 | ASSQEAGLGAVTQY
TRBJ2-1 | TRBV11-3 | NA | ASSLGPVNEQF
TRBJ1-6 | TRBV10-3 | NA | AINRVGSPLH
TRBJ1-1 | TRBV2 | NA | ASSDLTGSLGTEAF
TRBJ2-7 | TRBV4-3 | NA | ASSHSSHPGDEQY
TRBJ1-5 | TRBV7-7 | TRBD1 | ASSPHRTGGNQPQH
TRBJ2-6 | TRBV6-2/TRBV6-3 | NA | ASSFARSPISGANVLT
TRBJ2-3 | TRBV5-1 | NA | ASSLASGTDTQY
TRBJ1-1 | TRBV19 | NA | ASTRLMMNTEAF
TRBJ1-6 | TRBV5-1 | NA | ASSTMSTNSPLH
TRBJ1-5 | TRBV18 | TRBD1 | ASSRQGISNQPQH